This T cell receptor beta chain came from a study of shared clonotypes between healthy human individuals. Profiling relied on immunoSEQ multiplex PCR, and the TCRdb table lists in-frame clones only, not all of them. The data hold about 700,000 clones, with about 91% observed a single time. Study-level findings and limits: Non-shared clonotypes showed lower generation probabilities than clonotypes common to all four donors. The small donor group covered limited genetic and exposure diversity.

The CDR3 is 15 amino acids. V was shortened by 4 bases and J by 7 bases, with 19 bases between the two germline ends. Germline V gives CDR1 MGHRA, CDR2 YSYEKL. Comments on this clone: What it recognizes is unknown.

Naive CD8 cells were CD45RO-negative, positively selected for CCR7, excluding terminally differentiated effector memory CD45RA+ cells. All donors were healthy HIV-negative adults lacking recent acute infections or vaccinations. The sample consisted of naive CD8+ T cells sorted from blood. The receptor was derived from a man in his thirties or forties in good health. V gene TRBV4-1 combines with J gene TRBJ1-2, with D possibly matching TRBD1 (6 bases). CDR3: CASSPRAGAGRGYTF. Here the CDR3 DNA reads TGCGCCAGCAGCCCCAGGGCAGGGGCCGGGCGTGGCTACACCTTC.